The 23 T cell receptor beta chains given below trace back to one sample, sequenced in a study of monozygotic twins with inflammatory bowel disease (dated by TCRdb to between 2017 and 2020). Library prep was done by 5' RACE. These reads were obtained on an Illumina HiSeq 2500. Following TCRdb reprocessing, every CDR3 protein sequence forms one entry, and DNA is not provided. This sample's table contains just under 45,000 distinct CDR3 sequences. The ten top clones hold about 5% of the sample. Input material: blood. These receptors all stem from a human donor with ulcerative colitis or Crohn's disease, or a healthy co-twin of an affected twin (not recorded which).

This chain links TRBV6-1 with TRBJ1-3; the TRBD1 assignment by TCRdb is unverifiable without DNA. The germline gives CDR1 MNHNS, CDR2 SASEGT. This CDR3 has 15 residues. The CDR3 is CASSTPRGDRNTIYF.

The chain joins TRBV5-6 to TRBJ1-2; TCRdb gives TRBD1 as the D gene, but with no DNA this cannot be confirmed. From germline, CDR1 is SGHDT and CDR2 YYEEEE. The CDR3 length is 14 residues. CDR3 loop: CASSLSGGTYGYTF.

The rearrangement links TRBV6-6 to TRBJ1-5; the TRBD1 assignment by TCRdb is unverifiable without DNA. CDR3 length: 14 amino acids. Germline V CDR1 and CDR2: MNHNY, SVGAGI (reference sequence). The CDR3 spells CASRPDRVNQPQHF.

V gene TRBV30 combines with J gene TRBJ2-6; TCRdb lists TRBD2, though no DNA is available to test this call. The CDR3 is made up of 14 amino acids. Germline CDR1 and CDR2: GTSNPN and SVGIG (reference sequence). The CDR3 protein is CAWTSGAGANVLTF.

The chain uses TRBV7-2 and TRBJ2-2; TCRdb indicates TRBD2, and absent DNA this call remains unverified. The CDR3 spans 15 residues. Germline-derived CDR1 and CDR2 are SGHTA and FQGNSA. The chain's CDR3 is CASSLGGSGAGELFF.

J is TRBJ1-3 and V is TRBV5-6. CDR1 is SGHDT and CDR2 is YYEEEE in the germline V gene. The CDR3 has 16 amino acids. The CDR3 sequence: CASSGLAVDSGNTIYF. Full variable domain (missing parts from reference TRBV5-6 and TRBJ1-3): DAGVTQSPTHLIKTRGQQVTLRCSPKSGHDTVSWYQQALGQGPQFIFQYYEEEERQRGNFPDRFSGHQFPNYSSELNVNALLLGDSALYLCASSGLAVDSGNTIYFGEGSWLTVV.

This sequence joins TRBV7-2 and TRBJ1-5. Germline values: CDR1 SGHTA, CDR2 FQGNSA. This CDR3 has 13 amino acids. The CDR3 spells CASSLERGEPQHF.

The chain carries TRBV7-2 and TRBJ2-1; TCRdb returns TRBD1, unconfirmable since there is no DNA. Per the germline V gene, CDR1 is SGHTA and CDR2 is FQGNSA. There are 14 residues in the CDR3. The CDR3 loop is CASSLGAGEGEQFF.

This rearrangement joins TRBV5-1 to TRBJ1-1. CDR1 is SGHRS and CDR2 is YFSETQ in the germline V gene. This CDR3 contains 16 residues. CDR3 sequence: CASSLAGSLQSTEAFF.

The V gene is TRBV5-1, the J gene TRBJ2-1. This CDR3 region has 12 residues. From germline, CDR1 is SGHRS and CDR2 YFSETQ. This chain's CDR3 is CASSLGKREQFF.

The rearrangement links TRBV7-8 to TRBJ1-5. The CDR3 runs 14 residues. CDR1 and CDR2 from the germline V gene are SGHVS and FQNEAQ. The CDR3 protein is CASSPFASNQPQHF.

This chain links TRBV5-6 with TRBJ2-1. This CDR3 contains 15 residues. Germline loops: CDR1 SGHDT, CDR2 YYEEEE. The CDR3 here is CASSVGPQPYNEQFF.

CDR3 in amino acids: CASSLAGLENTGELFF. The chain combines TRBV7-2 with TRBJ2-2; TCRdb's D call of TRBD2 is untestable without DNA. Germline V gene sequence: CDR1 SGHTA, CDR2 FQGNSA. The CDR3 is made up of 16 amino acids.

The genes are TRBV27 and TRBJ2-1; TCRdb gives TRBD1 as the D gene, but with no DNA this cannot be confirmed. The CDR3 has 15 amino acids. Germline CDR1 MNHEY, CDR2 SMNVEV (reference sequence). The chain's CDR3 is CASSLGGQTYNEQFF.

J is TRBJ2-7 and V is TRBV7-2; the TCRdb call, TRBD2, lacks DNA for checking. Germline V CDR1 and CDR2: SGHTA, FQGNSA. The CDR3 is 14 amino acids. This CDR3 reads CASSYRGGSYEQYF.

This chain joins TRBV2 and TRBJ1-2. In germline, CDR1 is SNHLY, CDR2 FYNNEI. This CDR3 has 14 residues. The CDR3 region is CASSPTREGTGYTF.

The chain carries TRBV5-1 and TRBJ1-5; TCRdb's D gene call, TRBD1, goes unchecked for lack of DNA. Germline loops: CDR1 SGHRS, CDR2 YFSETQ. The CDR3 has 15 residues. The CDR3 here is CASRRGTGDNQPQHF.

This chain connects TRBV29-1 to TRBJ1-2; TCRdb selects TRBD1, and the lack of DNA leaves this call unchecked. CDR1 and CDR2 (germline): SQVTM, ANQGSEA. This CDR3 is 14 amino acids long. Here the CDR3 reads CSVLVGGATYGYTF.

The V and J genes are TRBV3-1 and TRBJ2-1. The germline V gene encodes CDR1 LGHDT and CDR2 YNNKEL (reference sequence). The CDR3 is 15 residues long. CDR3 loop: CASSQDRGRTNEQFF.

The V call is TRBV7-8, the J call TRBJ2-1; TCRdb's D gene call, TRBD1, goes unchecked for lack of DNA. CDR3 length: 16 amino acids. Per germline, CDR1 SGHVS and CDR2 FQNEAQ. The CDR3 protein is CASRATGAASYNEQFF.

This chain connects TRBV6-5 to TRBJ2-7; TCRdb designates TRBD1, a call that cannot be tested without DNA. CDR1 MNHEY and CDR2 SVGAGI come from the germline V gene. This CDR3 region has 14 residues. The CDR3 sequence is CASSYRDHSYEQYF.

This clonotype is classed as medium-sized by frequency. V and J are TRBV3-1 and TRBJ1-1; TCRdb picks TRBD1, but there is no DNA to check that call. CDR1 and CDR2 (germline): LGHDT, YNNKEL (reference sequence). The CDR3 loop spans 12 amino acids. CDR3 protein: CASSQKGVVAFF.

V usage is TRBV7-9 and J usage is TRBJ2-3; the TCRdb call, TRBD1, lacks DNA for checking. The CDR3 loop spans 12 amino acids. Germline V gene lookup returns CDR1 SEHNR and CDR2 FQNEAQ (reference sequence). Here the CDR3 reads CASGGDTDTQYF.